These 27 T cell receptor beta chains share one sample of origin, sequenced in a study of T cells in Graves' hyperthyroidism and ophthalmopathy. The CDR3 regions of TCR beta were amplified from RNA transcripts. Carried out on the TCR CDR3, a first-round RT-PCR used the HTBI primer set. MiXCR, applied by TCRdb to the multiplex PCR reads, yields one record per CDR3 protein. The table lists approximately 520,000 distinct CDR3 sequences, around a quarter of them singletons. Sequenced sample: blood. The receptors shown here come from a woman aged 25-40 years with Graves' ophthalmopathy.

This clonotype showed up just a few times. CDR3 nucleotides: TGCAGCGCCCAGAGGGTCCCACACACTGAAGCTTTCTTT. Translation gives CSAQRVPHTEAFF. The V gene is TRBV29-1, the J gene TRBJ1-1; D uncertain. CDR3 length equals 13 residues. From germline, CDR1 is SQVTM and CDR2 ANQGSEA. The germline V and J ends were trimmed by 7 bases and 3 bases, with 15 bases remaining between them.

J is TRBJ2-2 and V is TRBV27; D remains unclear. Per germline, CDR1 MNHEY and CDR2 SMNVEV (reference sequence). Trimming left V 2 bases short and J 6 bases short, with 10 bases between. This CDR3 has 14 amino acids. The CDR3 here is CASSLLTAAGELFF. Here the CDR3 DNA reads TGTGCCAGCAGTTTACTGACGGCCGCCGGGGAGCTGTTTTTT.

This clonotype was recorded many times. The CDR3 protein is CASRTSGVEQYF. Here the CDR3 DNA reads TGTGCCAGCCGAACTAGCGGGGTGGAGCAGTACTTC. The V gene is TRBV6-2 or TRBV6-3, the J gene TRBJ2-7, with 10 bases fitting TRBD2. The germline V gene encodes CDR1 MNHEY and CDR2 SVGEGT. V gave up 8 bases and J gave up 7 bases; unmatched junction bases: 5. The CDR3 is 12 residues long.

This clonotype has ten or more counts. The gene calls are TRBV2 and TRBJ2-5; D is possibly TRBD2 (6 bases). The CDR3 has 16 amino acids. Trimming removed 6 bases from V and 5 bases from J, with 22 bases in between. Germline V gives CDR1 SNHLY, CDR2 FYNNEI. Here the CDR3 reads CASSAHGSLSGETQYF. In DNA form, the CDR3 reads TGTGCCAGCAGCGCCCACGGATCCTTAAGCGGGGAGACCCAGTACTTC.

This clonotype occurred a few times. The chain uses TRBV30 and TRBJ1-5; possibly TRBD1 for D (6 bases). Germline CDR1 reads GTSNPN; CDR2 reads SVGIG (reference sequence). The ends were cut back, 0 bases at V and 5 bases at J, with 14 bases in the middle. The CDR3 consists of 15 residues. CDR3 coding DNA: TGTGCCTGGAGTGTCGGGGGGCGCTCCCATCAGCCCCAGCATTTT. This translates into CAWSVGGRSHQPQHF.

This clonotype was picked up many times. The rearrangement joins TRBV3-1 to TRBJ2-2; TRBD2 might be the D (5 bases). Trimming shortened V by 1 base and J by 2 bases, and 8 bases separated the two germline ends. Germline V gene lookup returns CDR1 LGHDT and CDR2 YNNKEL (reference sequence). The CDR3 runs to 15 residues. The CDR3: CASSQAGLNTGELFF. CDR3 nucleotides: TGTGCCAGCAGCCAAGCAGGACTCAACACCGGGGAGCTGTTTTTT. The full variable domain, its missing parts supplied by reference TRBV3-1 and TRBJ2-2, is DTAVSQTPKYLVTQMGNDKSIKCEQNLGHDTMYWYKQDSKKFLKIMFSYNNKELIINETVPNRFSPKSPDKAHLNLHINSLELGDSAVYFCASSQAGLNTGELFFGEGSRLTVL.

This clonotype was observed at least ten times. This chain connects TRBV10-3 to TRBJ1-2; 7 bases align to TRBD1. V shed 5 bases and J 10 bases; nucleotides not matched to a gene: 13. There are 14 residues in the CDR3. Germline V CDR1 and CDR2: ENHRY, SYGVKD. CDR3 nucleotides: TGTGCCATCAGTACTCCGGGACAGAGGTACGACTACACCTTC. Translation gives CAISTPGQRYDYTF.

The chain is built from TRBV28 and TRBJ2-7, with 9 bases lining up with TRBD1. Losses at the gene ends were 2 bases for V and 4 bases for J; bases not matched to a gene: 6. Germline V lookup: CDR1 MDHEN, CDR2 SYDVKM. The CDR3 runs to 15 residues. This chain's CDR3 is CASSLIGQGTYEQYF. CDR3 DNA: TGTGCCAGCAGTTTAATAGGACAGGGGACTTACGAGCAGTACTTC.

Many counts were recorded for this clonotype. The gene calls are TRBV6-1 and TRBJ2-7; 7 bases agree with TRBD1. The CDR3 sequence is 13 residues long. The ends lost 6 bases at V and 1 base at J; junction bases unmatched: 3. Germline V CDR1 and CDR2: MNHNS, SASEGT. CDR3 region: CASRTGVSYEQYF. For the CDR3, the DNA is TGTGCCAGCAGAACAGGGGTTTCCTACGAGCAGTACTTC.

The chain carries TRBV6-1 and TRBJ2-7; either TRBD1 or TRBD2 may supply D (5 bases each). The CDR3 covers 15 residues. V was trimmed by 6 bases and J by 3 bases, leaving 18 bases between them. The germline V gene encodes CDR1 MNHNS and CDR2 SASEGT. Written as DNA, the CDR3 is TGTGCCAGCAGGTCTACCGGGACGGCAATCTACGAGCAGTACTTC. Amino acid sequence: CASRSTGTAIYEQYF.

This clonotype was observed at least ten times. This rearrangement joins TRBV20-1 to TRBJ2-7; 8 nucleotides align to TRBD2. The V and J ends lost 0 bases and 3 bases, in that order; junction bases with no gene match: 16. CDR1 DFQATT and CDR2 SNEGSKA come from the germline V gene (reference sequence). This CDR3 has 18 residues. Written as DNA, the CDR3 is TGCAGTGCTAGAGATATGGCCCTGGGTAGCGGGGACCTCTACGAGCAGTACTTC. This codes for CSARDMALGSGDLYEQYF.

The chain uses TRBV12-5 and TRBJ1-2; no firm D call. V was trimmed by 2 bases and J by 4 bases, leaving 11 bases between them. CDR1 and CDR2 from the germline V gene are LGHNT and FRNRAP. The CDR3 has 14 amino acids. Written as DNA, the CDR3 is TGTGCTAGTGGTTTGTCGGGTTTTGGCTATGGCTACACCTTC. Translated: CASGLSGFGYGYTF.

Note on this clonotype: Compared with germline, one end of the junction differs, possibly owing to a read error. The CDR3 nucleotides read TGTGCCGCAGGGAGGACGATGAAGACTGAAGCTTTCTTT. This gives the protein CAAGRTMKTEAFF. This sequence joins TRBV25-1 and TRBJ1-1; TRBD1 is a possible D gene (5 bases). The germline V gene has CDR1 MGHDK and CDR2 SYGVNS. The CDR3 length is 13 residues.

This clonotype was found a few times. The gene calls are TRBV28 and TRBJ1-6; D may be TRBD1 (6 bases). The CDR3 contains 16 residues. Looked up from germline, CDR1 is MDHEN and CDR2 is SYDVKM. Trimming took off 6 bases at V and 0 bases at J, with 12 bases between the two ends. The CDR3 region is CASRTGTSSYNSPLHF. The CDR3, as DNA: TGTGCCAGCAGAACCGGGACAAGCTCCTATAATTCACCCCTCCACTTT.

In this sample, this clonotype turned up many times. The chain employs TRBV5-1 and TRBJ2-4, with TRBD2 matching 7 bases. With V trimmed by 5 bases and J by 5 bases, 7 bases remained unmatched. There are 14 residues in the CDR3. Germline V gene data show CDR1 as SGHRS and CDR2 as YFSETQ. Here the CDR3 DNA reads TGCGCCAGCAGAGCGGGGATGGGCGAAAACATTCAGTACTTC. Protein sequence: CASRAGMGENIQYF.

This clonotype has ten or more counts. CDR3 sequence (DNA): TGTGCCAGCAGCTTAGCCAGCGGGGGGGGCTACGAGCAGTACTTC. Translating gives CASSLASGGGYEQYF. The rearrangement joins TRBV7-2 to TRBJ2-7; 10 bases map to TRBD2. V shed 0 bases, J shed 3 bases, and the junction held 2 bases outside the gene matches. Germline loops: CDR1 SGHTA, CDR2 FQGNSA. There are 15 residues in the CDR3.

This sequence joins TRBV12-3 or TRBV12-4 and TRBJ2-2; D ambiguous. The CDR3 runs to 13 residues. The V end was cut by 7 bases, the J end by 1 base, with 7 bases between. The CDR3 protein is CASKVGNTGELFF. CDR3 nucleotides: TGTGCCAGCAAGGTGGGGAACACCGGGGAGCTGTTTTTT.

This clonotype was counted many times. The chain recombines TRBV4-1 with TRBJ1-1; 8 bases are shared with TRBD1. The CDR3 length is 14 residues. J lost 5 bases, V lost 3 bases, and 5 bases had no gene match. CDR1 MGHRA and CDR2 YSYEKL come from the germline V gene. DNA for the CDR3: TGCGCCAGCAGCCACGCTCGGACAGGGACTGAAGCTTTCTTT. Translation gives CASSHARTGTEAFF.

J is TRBJ1-2 and V is TRBV12-3 or TRBV12-4; 7 bases line up with TRBD1. After removal of 6 bases from V and 4 bases from J, the junction contained 8 bases not matched to a gene. The CDR3 extends over 14 amino acids. CDR3 in amino acids: CASSPSGQIYGYTF. The DNA of the CDR3 is TGTGCCAGCAGCCCCTCGGGACAGATCTATGGCTACACCTTC.

The chain recombines TRBV28 with TRBJ2-7; TRBD1 aligns across 8 bases. The CDR3 loop spans 16 amino acids. Germline CDR1 is MDHEN and CDR2 is SYDVKM. Trimming took 6 bases from V and 3 from J; bases not matched to a gene: 13. CDR3 nucleotides: TGTGCCAGCAGCTTAGACCAGGGGGCGTCCCGCTACGAGCAGTACTTC. Translated: CASSLDQGASRYEQYF.

J is TRBJ1-6 and V is TRBV6-1; D uncertain. The CDR3 is made up of 14 amino acids. Germline V gene data show CDR1 as MNHNS and CDR2 as SASEGT. Trimming shortened V by 6 bases and J by 4 bases, and 10 bases separated the two germline ends. For the CDR3, the DNA is TGTGCCAGCAGCAGGAGATTTTATAATTCACCCCTCCACTTT. It is translated as CASSRRFYNSPLHF.

This clonotype was seen at least ten times. The chain links TRBV7-3 to TRBJ2-7; no firm D call. Germline assignment: CDR1 SGHTA and CDR2 FQGTGA. The CDR3 runs to 14 residues. Trimming stripped 5 bases from V and 7 bases from J, with 18 bases between. The CDR3, as DNA: TGTGCCAGCAGCCCATCGGGCCGGGTGGGTGAGCAGTACTTC. This gives the protein CASSPSGRVGEQYF.

This sequence joins TRBV15 and TRBJ2-5; 10 nucleotides align to TRBD1. The junction had 3 bases not matched to a gene; V was cut back by 3 bases and J by 2 bases. The CDR3 sequence is 15 residues long. Germline-derived CDR1 and CDR2 are LNHNV and YYDKDF (reference sequence). The chain's CDR3 is CATSSPGQGQETQYF. CDR3 bases: TGTGCCACCAGCAGCCCGGGACAGGGGCAAGAGACCCAGTACTTC.

This clonotype occurred many times. The rearrangement joins TRBV20-1 to TRBJ1-5, with D uncertain. V lost 6 bases and J lost 7, with 13 bases in between. CDR3 size: 12 residues. The germline V gene has CDR1 DFQATT and CDR2 SNEGSKA (reference sequence). CDR3 DNA sequence: TGCAGTGCGTTCGGGTTTGGGCAGCCCCAGCATTTT. Its translation is CSAFGFGQPQHF.

This clonotype was detected ten times or more. This chain links TRBV2 with TRBJ1-1, with 11 bases fitting TRBD1. Germline V gives CDR1 SNHLY, CDR2 FYNNEI. The CDR3 is 15 residues long. Germline trimming cut 6 bases from V and 4 bases from J; bases unmatched to any gene: 7. CDR3 bases: TGTGCCAGCAGACGCGCCGGGACAGGGGGCACTGAAGCTTTCTTT. Residues: CASRRAGTGGTEAFF.

The chain carries TRBV10-3 and TRBJ2-7; D is unresolved. The CDR3 totals 12 residues. Between the trimmed V and J ends, which lost 9 bases and 2 bases, there was a span of 11 bases. Germline CDR1 reads ENHRY; CDR2 reads SYGVKD. CDR3 residues: CAIKNGTYEQYF. The CDR3 DNA reads as TGTGCCATTAAAAATGGGACCTACGAGCAGTACTTC.

This clonotype was seen at least ten times. V gene TRBV11-2 combines with J gene TRBJ1-5; D is ambiguous. The CDR3 is made up of 15 amino acids. Trimming cost V 1 base and J 2 bases, with 9 bases left between them. CDR1 is SGHAT, CDR2 FQNNGV, per germline. CDR3 in amino acids: CASSLGGNGNQPQHF. DNA of the CDR3: TGTGCCAGCAGCTTAGGGGGTAACGGCAATCAGCCCCAGCATTTT.